The rows below give T cell receptor beta chains drawn from one sample of a study of blood T cell repertoires in COVID-19. The data were produced by immunoSEQ multiplex PCR, yet TCRdb's version contains in-frame clones alone and is incomplete. The sample yields under 450,000 clones, 70% to 85% seen once. Material: peripheral blood. The receptors originated from a human donor with acute or convalescent COVID-19. The donor label of this sample is uncertain. CDR3s include the opening cysteine and the closing phenylalanine or tryptophan. The D gene is left open where the match is weak.

d_gene	v_gene	j_gene	CDR3aa
TRBD1	TRBV28	TRBJ1-2	CASSLAGQAGGYGYTF
-	TRBV10-3	TRBJ1-1	CAIGKQEYTEAFF
-	TRBV7-6	TRBJ2-2	CASSSTGLSGELFF
TRBD2	TRBV4-2	TRBJ2-6	CASSQDPSGGVSGANVLTF
TRBD1	TRBV28	TRBJ1-5	CASTTGTGNQPQHF
-	TRBV6-2/TRBV6-3	TRBJ1-4	CASSSGTLPGEKLFF
-	TRBV27	TRBJ1-4	CASSLTRRNEKLFF
-	TRBV2	TRBJ2-5	CASRADPSGEETQYF
TRBD2	TRBV6-5	TRBJ2-2	CASRRDYLTTGELFF
-	TRBV7-8	TRBJ1-1	CASSHGRRQNTEAFF
TRBD1	TRBV6-5	TRBJ2-2	CASSYDRGLTGELFF
-	TRBV12-3/TRBV12-4	TRBJ2-7	CASRAGAGYEQYF
TRBD2	TRBV24-1	TRBJ2-3	CATSDSGVGGGTDTQYF
TRBD2	TRBV5-1	TRBJ2-1	CASSEPGTSGGVGEQFF
-	TRBV6-5	TRBJ1-5	CASRWSRGSNQPQHF
-	TRBV4-1	TRBJ1-1	CASSQEGETYPEAFF
-	TRBV30	TRBJ1-6	CAWNKGDNNSPLHF
TRBD1	TRBV5-1	TRBJ2-7	CASSSAGQGRTYEQYF
TRBD2	TRBV3-1/TRBV3-2	TRBJ2-7	CASSQWASGYEQYF
TRBD1	TRBV2	TRBJ2-2	CASNPGTGQAGELFF
-	TRBV6-5	TRBJ2-6	CASSFGGGANVLTF
TRBD2	TRBV11-3	TRBJ2-1	CASSPGLAGGPGQFF
-	TRBV3-1/TRBV3-2	TRBJ1-2	CASSQGLDNYGYTF
-	TRBV10-1	TRBJ2-7	CASSDLGEQYF
-	TRBV2	TRBJ2-2	CASSENSPRTGELFF
-	TRBV5-1	TRBJ1-6	CASSLEWGEESPLHF
-	TRBV10-3	TRBJ1-5	CAISRTENQPQHF
TRBD2	TRBV2	TRBJ2-7	CASGEGLSYYEQYF
-	TRBV4-2	TRBJ2-2	CASSQEQGSSTGELFF
TRBD1	TRBV6-5	TRBJ1-1	CASSYLRTGYTEAFF
TRBD1	TRBV5-4	TRBJ2-7	CASSLRTGGSYEQYF
TRBD1	TRBV5-8	TRBJ1-5	CASSGGQAGGQPQHF
-	TRBV19	TRBJ2-7	CASSSTLDPGQAYEQYF
-	TRBV18	TRBJ1-1	CASSPTRGTEAFF
TRBD2	TRBV7-9	TRBJ2-7	CASSLAHERGSKYEQYF
-	TRBV7-2	TRBJ2-1	CASSLENRQEQFF
TRBD2	TRBV4-1	TRBJ2-5	CASSQVGTRGQETQYF
TRBD1	TRBV6-6	TRBJ2-4	CASSDPGQGNIQYF
TRBD1	TRBV6-6	TRBJ2-7	CASSYAWTGGYEQYF
-	TRBV4-1	TRBJ1-4	CASSHPRLPNEKLFF
TRBD2	TRBV5-5	TRBJ2-1	CASSGRLAGNFNEQFF
-	TRBV19	TRBJ1-1	CASSIDSGLSADTEAFF
TRBD1	TRBV7-2	TRBJ1-2	CASSPNYRGTGYGYTF
-	TRBV5-1	TRBJ2-7	CASSHTGNREQYF
TRBD1	TRBV15	TRBJ2-5	CATSRPRGTVQETQYF